Listed below are T cell receptor beta chains from one sample, sequenced in a study of blood T cell repertoires in COVID-19. The assay was immunoSEQ multiplex PCR, and TCRdb's table has in-frame clones only and misses some. The sample holds fewer than 250,000 clones, 70% to 90% seen once. The sample taken for sequencing was peripheral blood. These receptors originate from a man in his fifties with COVID-19, enrolled during active disease. Both conserved end residues are part of each CDR3. The D gene is left open where the match is weak. The size of a clone is reported for some rows only, either as once, few or many, or as a class for expanded clones.

v_gene: TRBV18; j_gene: TRBJ1-5; abundance: few; d_gene: .; CDR3nt: TGTGCCAGCTCACCGGGTGGGAGCGGGAATCAGCCCCAGCATTTT; CDR3aa: CASSPGGSGNQPQHF
v_gene: TRBV7-3; j_gene: TRBJ2-5; abundance: .; d_gene: .; CDR3nt: TGTGCCAGCAGCTCCACCGGGACACCGCAAGAGACCCAGTACTTC; CDR3aa: CASSSTGTPQETQYF
v_gene: TRBV15; j_gene: TRBJ1-5; abundance: few; d_gene: TRBD1; CDR3nt: TGTGCCACCACCGCCGGTGGAGGGGGCGGTCAGCCCCAGCATTTT; CDR3aa: CATTAGGGGGQPQHF
v_gene: TRBV7-9; j_gene: TRBJ1-2; abundance: once; d_gene: .; CDR3nt: TGTGCCAGCAGCTTATCGGTTGTCAAAAACTATGGCTACACCTTC; CDR3aa: CASSLSVVKNYGYTF
v_gene: TRBV12-5; j_gene: TRBJ2-1; abundance: .; d_gene: TRBD1; CDR3nt: TGTGCTAGTGGGGCCGGGACAGGGATTCCCAATGAGCAGTTCTTC; CDR3aa: CASGAGTGIPNEQFF
v_gene: TRBV5-4; j_gene: TRBJ2-7; abundance: .; d_gene: TRBD1; CDR3nt: TGTGCCAGCAGCCCAGGGGGAAGGGTCTACGAGCAGTACTTC; CDR3aa: CASSPGGRVYEQYF
v_gene: TRBV7-3; j_gene: TRBJ2-2; abundance: .; d_gene: TRBD2; CDR3nt: TGTGCCAGCAGCCAAGCTAGCGGCGGGAACACCGGGGAGCTGTTTTTT; CDR3aa: CASSQASGGNTGELFF
v_gene: TRBV7-2; j_gene: TRBJ2-7; abundance: once; d_gene: TRBD2; CDR3nt: TGTGCCAGCAGCTTGGCCAGGACTAGCGGGGTCCACGAGCAGTACTTC; CDR3aa: CASSLARTSGVHEQYF
v_gene: TRBV5-1; j_gene: TRBJ1-1; abundance: .; d_gene: .; CDR3nt: TGCGCCAGCAGCGGGCAGGCTTCGAACACTGAAGCTTTCTTT; CDR3aa: CASSGQASNTEAFF
v_gene: TRBV9; j_gene: TRBJ1-2; abundance: .; d_gene: .; CDR3nt: TGTGCCAGCAGCGTAGGGGCCCTTTACAACTATGGCTACACCTTC; CDR3aa: CASSVGALYNYGYTF
v_gene: TRBV11-3; j_gene: TRBJ1-5; abundance: .; d_gene: TRBD1; CDR3nt: TGTGCCAGCAGCTTAAATCCGGCTACAGGGGCGAGCAATCAGCCCCAGCATTTT; CDR3aa: CASSLNPATGASNQPQHF
v_gene: TRBV4-1; j_gene: TRBJ2-5; abundance: .; d_gene: TRBD2; CDR3nt: TGCGCCAGCAGCCAGGGACTAGCGGGGTACCAAGAGACCCAGTACTTC; CDR3aa: CASSQGLAGYQETQYF
v_gene: TRBV5-1; j_gene: TRBJ1-4; abundance: .; d_gene: TRBD1; CDR3nt: TGCGCCAGCAGCTTGGCCGGGACAGCTAATGAAAAACTGTTTTTT; CDR3aa: CASSLAGTANEKLFF
v_gene: TRBV7-8; j_gene: TRBJ2-1; abundance: .; d_gene: TRBD2; CDR3nt: TGTGCCAGCAGCCCTACTGTAGCGGGAGGGTCCTACAATGAGCAGTTCTTC; CDR3aa: CASSPTVAGGSYNEQFF
v_gene: TRBV19; j_gene: TRBJ1-4; abundance: .; d_gene: TRBD1; CDR3nt: TGTGCCAGTAGTATAGTAGGAGGGGGCGAAAAACTGTTTTTT; CDR3aa: CASSIVGGGEKLFF
v_gene: TRBV10-3; j_gene: TRBJ1-1; abundance: few; d_gene: .; CDR3nt: TGTGCCATCAGTGAGTACTCCCCGAACACTGAAGCTTTCTTT; CDR3aa: CAISEYSPNTEAFF
v_gene: TRBV7-8; j_gene: TRBJ1-6; abundance: .; d_gene: .; CDR3nt: TGTGCCAGCAGCTTAACAGGTTCACCCCTCCACTTT; CDR3aa: CASSLTGSPLHF
v_gene: TRBV7-9; j_gene: TRBJ2-7; abundance: .; d_gene: .; CDR3nt: TGTGCCAGCAGCTTAGCGCTGGGAAAGGAGGACGAGCAGTACTTC; CDR3aa: CASSLALGKEDEQYF
v_gene: TRBV12-5; j_gene: TRBJ1-2; abundance: once; d_gene: .; CDR3nt: TGTGCTAGTGGTCCAGGTGGTACCTATCATGGCTACACCTTC; CDR3aa: CASGPGGTYHGYTF
v_gene: TRBV5-1; j_gene: TRBJ2-4; abundance: .; d_gene: .; CDR3nt: TGCGCCAGCAGCGCCGGGCAGGGTGGAAACATTCAGTACTTC; CDR3aa: CASSAGQGGNIQYF
v_gene: TRBV2; j_gene: TRBJ2-7; abundance: .; d_gene: TRBD1; CDR3nt: TGTGCCAGCAGTAGGGACAGGGACGAGCAGTACTTC; CDR3aa: CASSRDRDEQYF
v_gene: TRBV2; j_gene: TRBJ2-3; abundance: once; d_gene: .; CDR3nt: TGTGCCAGCAGACAACAGGCAGCGTCTAGCACAGATACGCAGTATTTT; CDR3aa: CASRQQAASSTDTQYF
v_gene: TRBV5-6; j_gene: TRBJ2-3; abundance: .; d_gene: TRBD2; CDR3nt: TGTGCCAGCAGCTACCTAGCGGGGGGAGTGACAGATACGCAGTATTTT; CDR3aa: CASSYLAGGVTDTQYF
v_gene: TRBV29-1; j_gene: TRBJ2-4; abundance: .; d_gene: TRBD1; CDR3nt: TGCAGCGTGGAGACAGGGGGCGAGGACATTCAGTACTTC; CDR3aa: CSVETGGEDIQYF